The next 18 T cell receptor beta chains were all read from a single sample in a study of blood T cells in healthy people across ages. PCR was performed a second time for 7 to 11 cycles using a sample-barcoded 5' primer and a J-beta primer mix. Each CDR3 protein gets one entry after TCRdb re-called the 5' RACE reads with MiXCR. Of 850,000 to 1,300,000 distinct CDR3 sequences detected, 40% to 50% appear once; the ten largest clones hold under 20%. Source material: blood. The origin of the receptors is a woman aged 55 to 70 in good health.

The chain uses TRBV12-3 or TRBV12-4 and TRBJ2-5, with TRBD2 matching over 7 bases. The ends lost 6 bases at V and 2 bases at J; junction bases unmatched: 9. This CDR3 comprises 15 residues. In nucleotides, the CDR3 is TGTGCCAGCAGAAGCGGGGAACAAATTCAAGAGACCCAGTACTTC. Protein sequence: CASRSGEQIQETQYF.

This clonotype was observed a handful of times. The CDR3 DNA sequence: TGCGCCAGCAGCCTTAGCGGGAGGGCCGATGAGCAGTTCTTC. It is translated as CASSLSGRADEQFF. The chain employs TRBV5-1 and TRBJ2-1; TRBD2 matches 11 bases. The CDR3 is 14 residues long. Germline CDR1 reads SGHRS; CDR2 reads YFSETQ. The junction had 5 bases not matched to a gene; V was cut back by 4 bases and J by 8 bases.

A note on this clonotype: One end of the junction is discordant with germline, which a read error may explain. The V gene is TRBV7-6, the J gene TRBJ2-6, with D tentatively TRBD1 (6 bases). Germline V CDR1 and CDR2: SGHVS, FNYEAQ. CDR3 length equals 20 residues. This CDR3 reads CAGSLGPQGTPLSGANVLTF. In DNA form, the CDR3 reads TGTGCCGGCAGCTTAGGTCCACAGGGAACTCCCCTCTCTGGGGCCAACGTCCTGACTTTC.

This clonotype has a handful of counts. This chain connects TRBV15 to TRBJ2-4; D may be TRBD1 (5 bases). V gave up 11 bases and J gave up 3 bases, with 17 bases separating them. Germline V gene sequence: CDR1 LNHNV, CDR2 YYDKDF (reference sequence). There are 14 residues in the CDR3. In DNA, the CDR3 is TGTGCCGCCGCGGCCCGGACACACAAAAACATTCAGTACTTC. Translating it yields CAAAARTHKNIQYF.

This clonotype was recorded a few times. V and J are TRBV27 and TRBJ2-1; D remains ambiguous. With 5 bases removed from V and 8 bases from J, the gap between germline ends came to 16 bases. The CDR3 runs 14 residues. Per the germline V gene, CDR1 is MNHEY and CDR2 is SMNVEV (reference sequence). CDR3 sequence (DNA): TGTGCCAGCAGTCCCCGCTTATCGGTCCATGAGCAGTTCTTC. The encoded protein is CASSPRLSVHEQFF.

DNA for the CDR3: TGTGCCAGCAGCCAAGATGTGGTTTCTGGCTACACCTTC. This encodes CASSQDVVSGYTF. The V gene is TRBV3-1, the J gene TRBJ1-2, with D unclear. Germline V gene data show CDR1 as LGHDT and CDR2 as YNNKEL (reference sequence). This CDR3 region has 13 residues. Trimming shortened V by 0 bases and J by 7 bases, and 9 bases separated the two germline ends.

The chain is built from TRBV29-1 and TRBJ1-2; perhaps TRBD1 as D (6 bases). In germline, CDR1 is SQVTM, CDR2 ANQGSEA. V was pared by 8 bases and J by 7 bases, with 11 bases between. There are 10 residues in the CDR3. CDR3: CSTGGAGYTF. The CDR3 DNA reads as TGCAGCACTGGGGGCGCTGGCTACACCTTC. The full variable domain, with the rest looked up from reference TRBV29-1 and TRBJ1-2, is SAVISQKPSRDICQRGTSLTIQCQVDSQVTMMFWYRQQPGQSLTLIATANQGSEATYESGFVIDKFPISRPNLTFSTLTVSNMSPEDSSIYLCSTGGAGYTFGSGTRLTVV.

This clonotype appeared a few times. This chain connects TRBV5-1 to TRBJ2-7; 8 bases align to TRBD2. J lost 4 bases, V lost 0 bases, and 3 bases had no gene match. The CDR3 loop spans 14 amino acids. The germline V gene has CDR1 SGHRS and CDR2 YFSETQ. This chain's CDR3 is CASSLEASGYEQYF. The CDR3 DNA sequence: TGCGCCAGCAGCTTGGAGGCTAGCGGGTACGAGCAGTACTTC.

CDR3 loop: CASRGPTGDTQYF. The CDR3 DNA reads as TGTGCCAGCAGGGGCCCGACAGGGGATACGCAGTATTTT. The J gene is TRBJ2-3, the V gene TRBV12-3 or TRBV12-4; TRBD1 matches 7 bases. V shed 6 bases, J shed 6 bases, and the junction held 6 bases outside the gene matches. CDR3 length: 13 amino acids.

The V gene is TRBV6-5, the J gene TRBJ1-1; D call uncertain. The length of the CDR3 is 12 residues. V lost 9 bases, J lost 5 bases, and 13 bases lay in between. Germline V lookup: CDR1 MNHEY, CDR2 SVGAGI. The CDR3 here is CASRSGQTEAFF. CDR3 coding DNA: TGTGCCAGTCGGTCTGGGCAGACTGAAGCTTTCTTT.

In its sample, this clonotype was seen a few times. The chain combines TRBV20-1 with TRBJ1-2; 8 bases map to TRBD1. CDR3 size: 14 residues. With 4 bases clipped from V and 4 bases from J, the junction kept 8 bases outside the gene matches. Germline V gene sequence: CDR1 DFQATT, CDR2 SNEGSKA (reference sequence). The CDR3: CSATPLTGVYGYTF. CDR3 bases: TGCAGTGCTACCCCCCTGACAGGGGTCTATGGCTACACCTTC.

The rearrangement links TRBV3-1 to TRBJ2-5; unclear D gene. The CDR3 length is 13 residues. Germline CDR1 and CDR2: LGHDT and YNNKEL (reference sequence). Trimming cost V 1 base and J 0 bases, with 3 bases left between them. CDR3 residues: CASSQAYQETQYF. The CDR3 coding sequence is TGTGCCAGCAGCCAAGCTTACCAAGAGACCCAGTACTTC.

The table lists this clonotype with a count of one. The gene calls are TRBV5-1 and TRBJ1-4; D remains unclear. V was cut by 5 bases and J by 2 bases, with 10 bases left in between. The germline CDR1 and CDR2 sequences are SGHRS and YFSETQ. The length of the CDR3 is 14 residues. In DNA form, the CDR3 reads TGCGCCAGCAGTCGGGGAAGGACTAATGAAAAACTGTTTTTT. Its translation is CASSRGRTNEKLFF.

The chain combines TRBV29-1 with TRBJ2-3; 11 positions agree with TRBD2. The CDR3 is 17 residues long. Germline values: CDR1 SQVTM, CDR2 ANQGSEA. The V gene end was trimmed by 5 bases and the J gene end by 3 bases; junction bases not matched to a gene: 13. CDR3 nucleotides: TGCAGCGTTCTGCAGGGGATAGCGGGAGGGCCAACAGATACGCAGTATTTT. It codes for CSVLQGIAGGPTDTQYF.

The CDR3 bases are TGCGCCAGCAGCTCGAGTACCTTGGGGTCCCGGGAGCTGTTTTTT. As protein: CASSSSTLGSRELFF. The chain uses TRBV5-1 and TRBJ2-2; D ambiguous. The length of the CDR3 is 15 residues. Trimming removed 3 bases from V and 9 bases from J, with 18 bases in between. Per germline, CDR1 SGHRS and CDR2 YFSETQ.

The rearrangement joins TRBV4-2 to TRBJ2-7, with TRBD2 matching 9 bases. With V trimmed by 1 base and J by 5 bases, 6 bases remained unmatched. CDR3 length equals 15 residues. Germline assignment: CDR1 LGHNA and CDR2 YNFKEQ. CDR3 DNA: TGTGCCAGCAGCCAAGTCCCGGGACTAGCAAACGAGCAGTACTTC. Translated: CASSQVPGLANEQYF.

The chain carries TRBV7-9 and TRBJ2-7; no reliable D call. Trimming left V 3 bases short and J 5 bases short, with 8 bases between. The CDR3 has 12 amino acids. Germline V CDR1 and CDR2: SEHNR, FQNEAQ (reference sequence). CDR3 coding DNA: TGTGCCAGCAGCTTGTCTGGGCACGAGCAGTACTTC. Amino acid sequence: CASSLSGHEQYF.

In this sample, this clonotype turned up a few times. The chain links TRBV7-9 to TRBJ2-1; D perhaps matches TRBD2 (6 bases). This CDR3 has 17 amino acids. V was pared by 1 base and J by 6 bases, with 19 bases between. Germline CDR1 is SEHNR and CDR2 is FQNEAQ (reference sequence). The CDR3 coding sequence is TGTGCCAGCAGCTTAGGTTTTATACCCCGGGACTTCAATGAGCAGTTCTTC. Translated: CASSLGFIPRDFNEQFF. Full variable domain (remainder filled in from reference TRBV7-9 and TRBJ2-1): DTGVSQNPRHKITKRGQNVTFRCDPISEHNRLYWYRQTLGQGPEFLTYFQNEAQLEKSRLLSDRFSAERPKGSFSTLEIQRTEQGDSAMYLCASSLGFIPRDFNEQFFGPGTRLTVL.